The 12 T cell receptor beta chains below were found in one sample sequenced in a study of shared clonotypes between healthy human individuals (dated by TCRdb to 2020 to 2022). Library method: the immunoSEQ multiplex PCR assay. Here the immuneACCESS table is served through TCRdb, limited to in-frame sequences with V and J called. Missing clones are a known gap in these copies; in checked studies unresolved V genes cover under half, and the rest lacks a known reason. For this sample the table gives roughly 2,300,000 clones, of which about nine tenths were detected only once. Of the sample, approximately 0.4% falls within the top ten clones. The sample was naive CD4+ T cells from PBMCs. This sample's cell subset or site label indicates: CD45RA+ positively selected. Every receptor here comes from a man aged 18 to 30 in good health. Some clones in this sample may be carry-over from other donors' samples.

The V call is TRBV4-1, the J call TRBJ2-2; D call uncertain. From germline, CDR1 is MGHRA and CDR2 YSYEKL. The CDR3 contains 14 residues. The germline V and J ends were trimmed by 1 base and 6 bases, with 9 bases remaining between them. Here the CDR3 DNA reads TGCGCCAGCAGCCAAGTTGCAGGAGCCGGGGAGCTGTTTTTT. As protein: CASSQVAGAGELFF.

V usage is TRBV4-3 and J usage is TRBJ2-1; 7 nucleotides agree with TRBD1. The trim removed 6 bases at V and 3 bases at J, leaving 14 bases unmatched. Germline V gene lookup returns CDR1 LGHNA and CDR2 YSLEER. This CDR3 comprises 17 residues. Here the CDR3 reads CASSLSPGAGGYNEQFF. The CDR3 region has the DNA TGCGCCAGCAGTTTAAGCCCCGGGGCAGGGGGCTACAATGAGCAGTTCTTC.

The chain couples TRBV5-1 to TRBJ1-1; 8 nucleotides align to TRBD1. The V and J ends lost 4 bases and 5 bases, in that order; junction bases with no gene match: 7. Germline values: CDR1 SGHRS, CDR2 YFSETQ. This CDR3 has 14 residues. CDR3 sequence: CASSPGQGSTEAFF. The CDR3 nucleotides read TGCGCCAGCAGCCCAGGACAGGGTTCAACTGAAGCTTTCTTT.

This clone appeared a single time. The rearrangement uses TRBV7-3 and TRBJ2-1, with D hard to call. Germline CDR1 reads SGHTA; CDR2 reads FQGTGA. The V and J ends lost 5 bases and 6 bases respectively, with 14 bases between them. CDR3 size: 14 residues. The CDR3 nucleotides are TGTGCCAGCAGCCCCTTTTTGGGCCCCAATGAGCAGTTCTTC. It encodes CASSPFLGPNEQFF.

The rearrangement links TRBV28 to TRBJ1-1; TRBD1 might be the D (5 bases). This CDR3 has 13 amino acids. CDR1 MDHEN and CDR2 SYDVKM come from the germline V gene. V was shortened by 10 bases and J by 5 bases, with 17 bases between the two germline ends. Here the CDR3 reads CAIFRGGETEAFF. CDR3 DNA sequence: TGTGCCATCTTTCGGGGGGGGGAAACTGAAGCTTTCTTT.

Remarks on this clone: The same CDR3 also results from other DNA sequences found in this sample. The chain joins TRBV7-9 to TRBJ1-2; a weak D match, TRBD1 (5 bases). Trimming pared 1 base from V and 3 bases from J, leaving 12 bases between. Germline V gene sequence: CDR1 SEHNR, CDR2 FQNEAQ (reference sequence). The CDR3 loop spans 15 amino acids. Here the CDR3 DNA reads TGTGCCAGCAGCTTAGGTCAGGGTGTGGACTATGGCTACACCTTC. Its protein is CASSLGQGVDYGYTF.

CDR3 DNA sequence: TGTGCCAGCAGCGTCGGGGTATATGGCTACACCTTC. It specifies CASSVGVYGYTF. The genes are TRBV28 and TRBJ1-2; D is uncertain. The CDR3 length is 12 residues. CDR1 is MDHEN, CDR2 SYDVKM, per germline. Trimming took 6 bases from V and 5 from J, leaving 10 bases between them.

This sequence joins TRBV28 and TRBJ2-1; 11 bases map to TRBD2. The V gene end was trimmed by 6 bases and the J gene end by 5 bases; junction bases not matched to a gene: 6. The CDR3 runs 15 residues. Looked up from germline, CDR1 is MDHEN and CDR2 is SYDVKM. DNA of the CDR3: TGTGCCAGCAGGGTTAGCGGGAGGGGAGACAATGAGCAGTTCTTC. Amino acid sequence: CASRVSGRGDNEQFF.

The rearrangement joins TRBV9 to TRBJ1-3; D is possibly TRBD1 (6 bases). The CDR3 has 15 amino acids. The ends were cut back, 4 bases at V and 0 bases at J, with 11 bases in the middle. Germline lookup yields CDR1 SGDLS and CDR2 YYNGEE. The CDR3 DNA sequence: TGTGCCAGCAGCCTACAGGGTTCCTCTGGAAACACCATATATTTT. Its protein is CASSLQGSSGNTIYF. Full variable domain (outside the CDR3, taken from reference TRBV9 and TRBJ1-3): DSGVTQTPKHLITATGQRVTLRCSPRSGDLSVYWYQQSLDQGLQFLIQYYNGEERAKGNILERFSAQQFPDLHSELNLSSLELGDSALYFCASSLQGSSGNTIYFGEGSWLTVV.

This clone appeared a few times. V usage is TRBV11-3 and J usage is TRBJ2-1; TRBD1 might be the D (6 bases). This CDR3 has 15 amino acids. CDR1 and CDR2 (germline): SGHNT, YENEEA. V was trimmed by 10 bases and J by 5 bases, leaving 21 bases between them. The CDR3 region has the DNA TGTGCCACCTCCCGGGGCTCAGGGGAGAACAATGAGCAGTTCTTC. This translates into CATSRGSGENNEQFF.

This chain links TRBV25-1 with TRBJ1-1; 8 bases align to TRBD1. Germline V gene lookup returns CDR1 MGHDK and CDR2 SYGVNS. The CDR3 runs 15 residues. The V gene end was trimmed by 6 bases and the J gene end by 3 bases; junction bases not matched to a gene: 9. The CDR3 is CASRPHRGGDTEAFF. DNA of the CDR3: TGTGCCAGCAGACCCCACAGGGGGGGGGACACTGAAGCTTTCTTT.

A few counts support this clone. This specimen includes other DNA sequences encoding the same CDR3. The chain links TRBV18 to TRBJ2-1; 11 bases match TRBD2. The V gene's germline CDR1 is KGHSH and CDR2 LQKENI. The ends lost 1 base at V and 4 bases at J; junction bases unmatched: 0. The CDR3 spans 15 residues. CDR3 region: CASSPLAGGYNEQFF. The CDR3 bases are TGTGCCAGCTCACCACTAGCGGGAGGGTACAATGAGCAGTTCTTC.